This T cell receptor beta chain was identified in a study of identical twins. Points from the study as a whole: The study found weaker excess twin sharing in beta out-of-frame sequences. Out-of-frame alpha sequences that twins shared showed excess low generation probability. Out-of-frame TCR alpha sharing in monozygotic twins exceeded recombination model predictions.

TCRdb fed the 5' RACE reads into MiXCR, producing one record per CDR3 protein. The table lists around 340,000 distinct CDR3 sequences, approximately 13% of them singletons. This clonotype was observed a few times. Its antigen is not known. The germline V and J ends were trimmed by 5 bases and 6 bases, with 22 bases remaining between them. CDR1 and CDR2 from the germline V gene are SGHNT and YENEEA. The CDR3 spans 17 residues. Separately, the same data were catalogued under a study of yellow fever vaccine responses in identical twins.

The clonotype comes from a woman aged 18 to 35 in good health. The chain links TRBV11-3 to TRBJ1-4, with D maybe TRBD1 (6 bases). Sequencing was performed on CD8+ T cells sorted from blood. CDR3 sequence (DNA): TGTGCCAGCAGCCCCCCGGACAGTGGTGAGCATGATGAAAAACTGTTTTTT. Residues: CASSPPDSGEHDEKLFF. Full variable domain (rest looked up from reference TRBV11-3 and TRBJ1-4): EAGVVQSPRYKIIEKKQPVAFWCNPISGHNTLYWYLQNLGQGPELLIRYENEEAVDDSQLPKDRFSAERLKGVDSTLKIQPAELGDSAVYLCASSPPDSGEHDEKLFFGSGTQLSVL.